This is a list of T cell receptor beta chains from one sample in a study of T cells expressing NK-cell markers. TCRdb re-called the 5' RACE reads; one entry per CDR3 protein, DNA not given. The ten most abundant clones cover roughly 18% of a sample with roughly 110,000 distinct CDR3 sequences. The sequenced sample consisted of blood T cells: a sorted CD56 or NKG2C T cell subset, CD4+ or CD8+ T cells, or bulk PBMC T cells (not recorded which). These receptors all come from a woman aged 18-69 years in good health. Both conserved end residues are part of each CDR3. A row's size may be missing; if present it is once, few, many or a size class.

TRBJ1-2	TRBV4-3	-	CASSQERDLSGYTF
TRBJ2-7	TRBV19	-	CASSPGTDAYEQYF
TRBJ2-3	TRBV5-6	-	CASSVIADTQYF
TRBJ2-4	TRBV19	-	CASSIGLGNIQYF
TRBJ2-1	TRBV27	-	CASSTPAQREAYNEQFF
TRBJ2-3	TRBV12-3/TRBV12-4	-	CASTRDTFSTDTQYF
TRBJ2-7	TRBV7-9	-	CASSPLDEQYF
TRBJ1-1	TRBV20-1	-	CSAAPGTGALEAFF
TRBJ2-5	TRBV25-1	-	CASTPLGGRNQETQYF
TRBJ1-2	TRBV2	-	CASSDRWAPNYGYTF
TRBJ2-1	TRBV6-1	-	CASSEGGENYNEQFF
TRBJ2-4	TRBV10-3	-	CAISESLAGGPDIQYF
TRBJ2-1	TRBV7-9	-	CASSFTREQFF
TRBJ2-1	TRBV3-1	-	CASSQGTPASSYNEQFF
TRBJ2-7	TRBV5-1	-	CASSLTGISAEQYF
TRBJ2-7	TRBV7-6	-	CASSSPTGTGAYEQYF
TRBJ2-1	TRBV12-3/TRBV12-4	-	CASSLFLSSNNEQFF
TRBJ1-5	TRBV4-3	-	CASSQYLDQPQHF
TRBJ2-7	TRBV12-3/TRBV12-4	-	CASSLDRVGYEQYF
TRBJ1-1	TRBV20-1	-	CSAPGAAENTEAFF
TRBJ2-3	TRBV5-1	-	CASGAGPSGTDTQYF
TRBJ2-7	TRBV7-6	-	CASSLVGGRAHEQYF
TRBJ2-4	TRBV18	-	CASSPVVGGSTLLGNIQYF
TRBJ2-5	TRBV29-1	-	CSVVVDQETQYF
TRBJ2-1	TRBV14	-	CASSPYLGGRGGNEQFF
TRBJ2-5	TRBV7-9	-	CASSLGLPKYF
TRBJ2-7	TRBV30	-	CAWSFLRDEQYF
TRBJ2-2	TRBV20-1	-	CSASGRTANTGELFF
TRBJ1-1	TRBV2	-	CAGAGRLSEAFF
TRBJ1-1	TRBV15	-	CATRQPPNTEAFF
TRBJ1-2	TRBV20-1	-	CSAEPGTGGVWDGYTF
TRBJ2-1	TRBV5-4	-	CASRDLQSPIYNEQFF
TRBJ2-1	TRBV7-8	-	CASSLGGDQRPYNEQFF
TRBJ2-2	TRBV12-3/TRBV12-4	-	CASRWDRPTNTGELFF
TRBJ2-3	TRBV28	-	CASSTGLAVTDTQYF
TRBJ2-1	TRBV20-1	-	CSARESGNEQFF
TRBJ2-2	TRBV2	-	CASSALDIPTGELFF
TRBJ2-1	TRBV27	-	CASSHSGGLTSYNEQFF
TRBJ2-3	TRBV12-3/TRBV12-4	medium-sized	CASSCGDTQYF
TRBJ2-1	TRBV20-1	-	CSAPDSASSYNEQFF
TRBJ2-7	TRBV7-3	-	CASPPPTGKFSYEQYF
TRBJ2-2	TRBV6-5	-	CASSYLRLLNTGELFF
TRBJ2-7	TRBV2	-	CASPKDGPRSYEQYF
TRBJ2-5	TRBV19	-	CASSLGTSGETQYF
TRBJ1-4	TRBV12-3/TRBV12-4	-	CASSSYATNEKLFF
TRBJ2-1	TRBV3-1	-	CASSQEGWNEQFF
TRBJ2-1	TRBV28	-	CASSRWVNEQFF
TRBJ2-5	TRBV12-3/TRBV12-4	-	CASSFDRETQYF
TRBJ2-2	TRBV4-1	-	CASSQVVNTGELFF
TRBJ2-1	TRBV7-9	-	CASSLVVVKEQFF
TRBJ1-2	TRBV11-2	-	CASSLTRGESGYTF
TRBJ2-7	TRBV27	-	CASSSQDYEQYF
TRBJ1-5	TRBV25-1	-	CASSPGYGSNQPQHF
TRBJ2-7	TRBV20-1	-	CSANRQGGPYEQYF
TRBJ2-3	TRBV11-2	-	CASSLVLDTQYF
TRBJ2-5	TRBV29-1	-	CSVDPRDRETQYF
TRBJ1-1	TRBV20-1	-	CSASPKSANTEAFF